The entry below gives a single T cell receptor beta chain sequence along with its context. Its binding antigen is unknown. No base quality information exists; no much larger clone differs at one position. Library generation was performed with the immunoSEQ multiplex PCR assay. TCRdb took over this immuneACCESS table, retaining in-frame rearrangements with V and J assigned. Such tables are incomplete; in checked studies, under half of the missing clones stem from an unresolved V gene, and the remainder is unexplained. Present in this sample are about 85,000 clones, about 94% of which were seen just once. The ten largest clones represent less than 0.25% of the sample. This entry belongs to a study of technical replicates of blood from a handful of donors (dated by TCRdb to about 2017). The CDR3, cysteine through phenylalanine, is 17 amino acids long. Only CDR3 DNA remains: 51 bases, in frame from the first base. Trimming takes 3 bases off V and 2 bases off J; junction bases not matched to a gene: 8. According to the germline V gene, CDR1 reads SGDLS and CDR2 reads YYNGEE.

This receptor was taken from a human donor in good health. Sequencing used T cells isolated from PBMCs. The chain is made from TRBV9 and TRBJ2-3; the central 11 bases match TRBD2. The base sequence is TGTGCCAGCAGCGCATCTTTAGCGGGAGGGATCACAGATACGCAGTATTTT. Protein translation: CASSASLAGGITDTQYF.